The clone carrying this TCR beta chain occurred a few times. The target antigen is unknown. This PCR relied on a set of 60 Vbeta primers and 13 Jbeta primers. Clones were read by immunoSEQ multiplex PCR, and TCRdb kept only the in-frame ones, dropping some. The sample has some 190,000 clones; roughly four fifths are singletons. J lost 1 base, V lost 11 bases, and 12 bases had no gene match. Germline V lookup: CDR1 WNHNN, CDR2 SYGVQD (reference sequence). The CDR3 loop spans 15 amino acids. These data belong to a study of cytomegalovirus exposure and HLA in healthy donors. Across the whole study: Researchers previously reported finding more than 100 million unique TCR beta sequences from about 200 million T cells.

Overall study findings and caveats: A link between a missense DCLRE1C variant and TCR beta V- and J-gene trimming emerged from a later analysis. Segments of the TCR beta V type were, in most cases, productive about 90% or about 30% of the time in an earlier analysis. Some V segments, TRBV6-2 and TRBV6-3 among them, were indistinguishable and were therefore excluded.

V gene TRBV10-1 combines with J gene TRBJ2-7; 9 nucleotides agree with TRBD2. The specimen was PBMCs. This clonotype originated in a young woman in good health and CMV-seropositive. The DNA of the CDR3 is TGCGCCGGTACTAGCGGGCTTAAGATTTCCTACGAGCAGTACTTC. Encoded protein: CAGTSGLKISYEQYF.